This paragraph covers one TCR beta chain sequence. TCRdb's copy holds only in-frame clones and misses some; the assay was immunoSEQ multiplex PCR. The table shows 200,000 to 300,000 clones, with approximately 83% occurring only once. V was clipped by 6 bases and J by 3 bases; unmatched bases: 8. Germline V lookup: CDR1 MNHEY, CDR2 SVGEGT. This CDR3 region has 15 residues. The record originates from a study of blood T cell repertoires in COVID-19. The wider study: The cDNA or gDNA used as material had been derived from T cells, B-cell-depleted T cells, or PBMCs.

The chain joins TRBV6-2 or TRBV6-3 to TRBJ1-2; 9 bases align to TRBD1. This clonotype originated in a man aged 35 to 55 with acute or convalescent COVID-19. The sample consisted of peripheral blood. CDR3 loop: CASRPTGGDHYGYTF. In DNA form, the CDR3 reads TGTGCCAGCAGGCCTACAGGGGGCGATCACTATGGCTACACCTTC.